The clone carrying this TCR beta chain appeared once. This specimen belongs to a study of human T cells and chemical hapten exposure. The V end was cut by 2 bases, the J end by 6 bases, with 16 bases between. Per germline, CDR1 SGHAT and CDR2 FQNNGV. The CDR3 has 15 amino acids. Time point here: pre-sensitization, week 0. Treatment denoted: therapeutic diphenylcyclopropenone sensitization with weekly scalp DPC. Donors, patients with alopecia ranging from 18 to 70 years old and judged suitable for DPC, provided samples. Unique molecular identifiers were linked by the library to individual cDNA molecules. TCRdb fed the RACE reads into MiXCR, producing one record per CDR3 protein. Of under 300,000 distinct CDR3 sequences in the sample, approximately 8.6% were seen once.

The chain recombines TRBV11-2 with TRBJ1-1, with D hard to call. The specimen comprised whole blood, sampled in connection with sensitization to the hapten diphenylcyclopropenone (DPC). The receptor was derived from a woman in her thirties or forties with alopecia areata. Some clones in this sample may be carry-over from other donors' samples. For the CDR3, the DNA is TGTGCCAGCAGCTTACAAAAATCCCCCCTCCCTGAAGCTTTCTTT. Translation gives CASSLQKSPLPEAFF.